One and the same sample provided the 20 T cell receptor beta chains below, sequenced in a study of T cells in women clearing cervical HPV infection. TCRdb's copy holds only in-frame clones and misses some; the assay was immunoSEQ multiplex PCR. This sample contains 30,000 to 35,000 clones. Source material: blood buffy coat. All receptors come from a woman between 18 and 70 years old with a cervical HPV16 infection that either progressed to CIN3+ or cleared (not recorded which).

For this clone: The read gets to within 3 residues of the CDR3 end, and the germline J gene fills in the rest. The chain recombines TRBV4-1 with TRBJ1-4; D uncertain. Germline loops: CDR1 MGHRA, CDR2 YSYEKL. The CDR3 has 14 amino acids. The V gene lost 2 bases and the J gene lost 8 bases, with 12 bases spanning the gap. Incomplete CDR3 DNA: TGCGCCAGCAGCCAAAGCTTGTATGCGGAAAAA. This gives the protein CASSQSLYAEK. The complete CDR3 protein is CASSQSLYAEKLFF.

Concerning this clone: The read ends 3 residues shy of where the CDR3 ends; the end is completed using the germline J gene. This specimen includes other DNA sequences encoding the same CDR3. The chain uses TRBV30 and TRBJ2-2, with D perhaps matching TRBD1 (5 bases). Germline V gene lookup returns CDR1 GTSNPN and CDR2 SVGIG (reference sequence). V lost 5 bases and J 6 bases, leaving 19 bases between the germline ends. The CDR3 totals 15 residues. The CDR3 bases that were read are TGTGCCTGGTTTCAGGGTCCCACCGGCGCCGGGGAG. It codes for CAWFQGPTGAGE. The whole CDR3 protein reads CAWFQGPTGAGELFF.

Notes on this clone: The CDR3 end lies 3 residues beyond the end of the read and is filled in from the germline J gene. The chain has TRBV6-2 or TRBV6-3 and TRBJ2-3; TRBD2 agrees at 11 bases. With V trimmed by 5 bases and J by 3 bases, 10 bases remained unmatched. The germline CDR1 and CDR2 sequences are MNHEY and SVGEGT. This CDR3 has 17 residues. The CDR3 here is CASSTPRLAGLTDTQYF. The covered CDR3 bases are TGTGCCAGCAGTACGCCCCGACTAGCGGGGTTGACAGATACG.

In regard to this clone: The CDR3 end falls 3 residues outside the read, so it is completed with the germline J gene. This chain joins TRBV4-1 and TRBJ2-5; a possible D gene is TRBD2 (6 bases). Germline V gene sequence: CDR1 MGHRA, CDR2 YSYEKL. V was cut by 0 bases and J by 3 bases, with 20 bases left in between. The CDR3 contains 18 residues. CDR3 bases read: TGCGCCAGCAGCCAAGATGAGGCGGGATCGCGAACAAAAGAGACC. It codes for CASSQDEAGSRTKET. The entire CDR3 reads CASSQDEAGSRTKETQYF.

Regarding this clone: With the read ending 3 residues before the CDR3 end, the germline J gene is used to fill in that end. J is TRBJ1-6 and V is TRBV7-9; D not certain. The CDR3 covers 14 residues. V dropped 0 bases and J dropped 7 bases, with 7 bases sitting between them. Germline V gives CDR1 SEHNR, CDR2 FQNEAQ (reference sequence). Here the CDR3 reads CASSLAGRNSPLHF. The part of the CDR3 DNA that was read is TGTGCCAGCAGCTTAGCCGGCAGGAATTCACCC.

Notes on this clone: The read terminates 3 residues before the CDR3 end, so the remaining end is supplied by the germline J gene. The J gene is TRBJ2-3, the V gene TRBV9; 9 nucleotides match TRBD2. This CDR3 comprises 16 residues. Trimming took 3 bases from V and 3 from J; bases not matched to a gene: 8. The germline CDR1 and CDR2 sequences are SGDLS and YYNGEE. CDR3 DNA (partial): TGTGCCAGCAGCGGGATACTTAGCGGGAGAACAGATACG. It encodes CASSGILSGRTDT. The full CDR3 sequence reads CASSGILSGRTDTQYF.

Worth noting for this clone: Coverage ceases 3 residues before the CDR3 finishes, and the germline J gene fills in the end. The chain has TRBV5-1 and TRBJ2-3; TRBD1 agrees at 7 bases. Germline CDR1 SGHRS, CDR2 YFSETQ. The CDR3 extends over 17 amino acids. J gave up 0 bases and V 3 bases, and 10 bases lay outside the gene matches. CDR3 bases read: TGCGCCAGCAGCTCCGGGACAGCGTTTGCTAGCACAGATACG. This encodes CASSSGTAFASTDT. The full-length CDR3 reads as CASSSGTAFASTDTQYF.

CDR3 region: CATDKNTEAFF. The DNA read from the CDR3 is TGTGCCACAGACAAGAACACTGAA. The chain is built from TRBV28 and TRBJ1-1, with no clear D. The read is 3 residues too short to cover the CDR3 end, so that end is filled in from the germline J gene. The CDR3 length is 11 residues. V was shortened by 10 bases and J by 1 base, with 7 bases between the two germline ends. Germline CDR1 is MDHEN and CDR2 is SYDVKM.

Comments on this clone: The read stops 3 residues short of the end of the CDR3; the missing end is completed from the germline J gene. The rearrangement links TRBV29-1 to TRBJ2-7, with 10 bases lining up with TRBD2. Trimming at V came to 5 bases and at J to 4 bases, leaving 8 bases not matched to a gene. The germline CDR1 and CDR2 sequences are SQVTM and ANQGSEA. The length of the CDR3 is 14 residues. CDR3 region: CSVHTSGATYEQYF. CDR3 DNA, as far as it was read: TGCAGCGTTCACACTAGCGGGGCAACTTACGAG.

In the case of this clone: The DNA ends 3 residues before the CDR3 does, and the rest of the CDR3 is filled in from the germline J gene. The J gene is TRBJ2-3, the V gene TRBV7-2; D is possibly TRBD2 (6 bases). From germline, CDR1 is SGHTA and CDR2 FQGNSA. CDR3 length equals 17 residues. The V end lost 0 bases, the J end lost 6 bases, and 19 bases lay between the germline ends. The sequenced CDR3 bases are TGTGCCAGCAGCTTAGCTAGACTAGTGGGGGTGACGGATACG. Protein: CASSLARLVGVTDT. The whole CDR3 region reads CASSLARLVGVTDTQYF.

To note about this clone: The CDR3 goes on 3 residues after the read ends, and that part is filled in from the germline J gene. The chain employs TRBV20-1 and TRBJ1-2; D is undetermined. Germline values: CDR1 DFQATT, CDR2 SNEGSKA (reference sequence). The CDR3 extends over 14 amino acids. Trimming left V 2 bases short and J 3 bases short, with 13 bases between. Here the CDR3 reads CSARIGLEDYGYTF. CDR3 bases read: TGCAGTGCTAGAATAGGTCTAGAGGACTATGGC.

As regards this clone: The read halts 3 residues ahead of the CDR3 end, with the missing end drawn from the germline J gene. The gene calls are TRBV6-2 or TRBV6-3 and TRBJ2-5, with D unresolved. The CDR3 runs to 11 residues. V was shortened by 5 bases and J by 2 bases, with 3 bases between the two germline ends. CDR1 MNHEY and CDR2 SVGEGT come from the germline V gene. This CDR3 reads CASSLQETQYF. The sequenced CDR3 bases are TGTGCCAGCAGTCTTCAAGAGACC.

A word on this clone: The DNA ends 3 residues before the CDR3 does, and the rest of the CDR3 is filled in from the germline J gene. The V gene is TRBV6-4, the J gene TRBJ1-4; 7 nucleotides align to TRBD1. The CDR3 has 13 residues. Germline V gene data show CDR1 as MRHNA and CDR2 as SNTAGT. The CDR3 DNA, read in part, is TGTGCCAGCAGTCCACCCCTAGGGGGCGAA. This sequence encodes CASSPPLGGE. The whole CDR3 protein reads CASSPPLGGELFF.

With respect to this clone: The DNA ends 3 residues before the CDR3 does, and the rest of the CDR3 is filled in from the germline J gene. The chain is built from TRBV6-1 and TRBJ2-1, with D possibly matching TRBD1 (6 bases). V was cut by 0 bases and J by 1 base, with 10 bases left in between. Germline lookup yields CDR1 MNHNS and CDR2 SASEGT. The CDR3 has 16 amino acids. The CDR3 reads CASSEAGANSYNEQFF. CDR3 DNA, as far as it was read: TGTGCCAGCAGTGAAGCGGGGGCCAATTCCTACAATGAG.

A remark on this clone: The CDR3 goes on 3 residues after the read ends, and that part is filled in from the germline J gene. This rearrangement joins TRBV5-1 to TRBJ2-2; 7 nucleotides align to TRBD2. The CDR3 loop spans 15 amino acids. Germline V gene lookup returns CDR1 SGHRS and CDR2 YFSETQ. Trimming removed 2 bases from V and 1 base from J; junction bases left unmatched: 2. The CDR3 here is CASSLSGGNTGELFF. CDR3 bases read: TGCGCCAGCAGCTTATCGGGGGGGAACACCGGGGAG.

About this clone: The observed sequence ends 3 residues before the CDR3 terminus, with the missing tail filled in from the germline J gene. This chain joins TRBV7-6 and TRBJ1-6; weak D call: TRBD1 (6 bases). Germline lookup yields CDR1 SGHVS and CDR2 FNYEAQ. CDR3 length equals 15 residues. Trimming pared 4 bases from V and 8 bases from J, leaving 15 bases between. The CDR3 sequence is CASSSTDSGDSPLHF. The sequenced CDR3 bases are TGTGCCAGCAGCTCCACTGACTCAGGGGATTCACCC.

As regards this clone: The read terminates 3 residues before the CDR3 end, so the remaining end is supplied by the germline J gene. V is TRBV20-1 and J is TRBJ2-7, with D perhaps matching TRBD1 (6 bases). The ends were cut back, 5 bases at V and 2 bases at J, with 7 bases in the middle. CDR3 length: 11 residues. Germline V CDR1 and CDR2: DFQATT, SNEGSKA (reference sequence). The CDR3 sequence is CSAGGPYEQYF. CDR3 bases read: TGCAGTGCTGGGGGCCCCTACGAG.

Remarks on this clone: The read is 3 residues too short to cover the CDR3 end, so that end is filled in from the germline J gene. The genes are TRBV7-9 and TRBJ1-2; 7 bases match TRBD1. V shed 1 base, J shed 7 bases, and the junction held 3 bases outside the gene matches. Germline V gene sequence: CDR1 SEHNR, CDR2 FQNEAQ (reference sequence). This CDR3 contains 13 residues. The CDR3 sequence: CASSLVQGTGYTF. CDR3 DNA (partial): TGTGCCAGCAGCTTAGTACAGGGGACTGGC.

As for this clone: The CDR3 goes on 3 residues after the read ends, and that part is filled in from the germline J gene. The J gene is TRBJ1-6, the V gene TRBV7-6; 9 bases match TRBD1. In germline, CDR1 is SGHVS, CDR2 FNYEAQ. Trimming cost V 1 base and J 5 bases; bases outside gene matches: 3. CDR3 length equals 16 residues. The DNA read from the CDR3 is TGTGCCAGCAGCTTAGATGGACAGGGGCATAATTCACCC. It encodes CASSLDGQGHNSP. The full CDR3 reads CASSLDGQGHNSPLHF.

CDR3 in amino acids: CASSSGTGGKVTQYF. The covered CDR3 bases are TGTGCCAGCAGCTCCGGGACAGGGGGCAAGGTAACG. J is TRBJ2-3 and V is TRBV7-2; 12 bases match TRBD1. The read halts 3 residues ahead of the CDR3 end, with the missing end drawn from the germline J gene. Looked up from germline, CDR1 is SGHTA and CDR2 is FQGNSA. This CDR3 is 15 amino acids long.